The 12 T cell receptor beta chains listed next were all sequenced from one sample in a study of cytomegalovirus exposure and HLA in healthy donors. Only in-frame clones appear in the TCRdb table, and some are missing; sequencing was by immunoSEQ multiplex PCR. The table includes about 50,000 clones, roughly 93% detected once. Source material: PBMCs. These receptors all come from a woman under 30 in good health and CMV-seropositive.

This clone was detected a few times. The J gene is TRBJ2-7, the V gene TRBV6-5; TRBD2 agrees at 7 bases. The germline CDR1 and CDR2 sequences are MNHEY and SVGAGI. The CDR3 contains 13 residues. The V gene end was trimmed by 7 bases and the J gene end by 5 bases; junction bases not matched to a gene: 8. The CDR3 reads CASKFGAGDEQYF. The CDR3 DNA sequence: TGTGCCAGCAAGTTCGGCGCGGGGGACGAGCAGTACTTC.

The chain has TRBV4-1 and TRBJ1-3; 11 positions agree with TRBD1. J gave up 0 bases and V 0 bases, and 1 base lay outside the gene matches. There are 17 residues in the CDR3. The V gene's germline CDR1 is MGHRA and CDR2 YSYEKL. This chain's CDR3 is CASSQEGTGGSGNTIYF. The CDR3 DNA reads TGCGCCAGCAGCCAAGAGGGGACAGGGGGCTCTGGAAACACCATATATTTT.

This chain links TRBV27 with TRBJ2-3, with 8 bases identical to TRBD1. The CDR3 has 12 amino acids. Looked up from germline, CDR1 is MNHEY and CDR2 is SMNVEV (reference sequence). The V and J ends lost 4 bases and 14 bases, in that order; junction bases with no gene match: 8. CDR3 DNA sequence: TGTGCCAGCAGTTCGATGGACAGGGCGCTGTATTTT. It is translated as CASSSMDRALYF.

This chain links TRBV6-5 with TRBJ2-1; D not resolved. This CDR3 region has 14 residues. Germline loops: CDR1 MNHEY, CDR2 SVGAGI. The V gene lost 6 bases and the J gene lost 0 bases, with 9 bases spanning the gap. The CDR3, as DNA: TGTGCCAGCAGATTACAGAGCTCCTACAATGAGCAGTTCTTC. As protein: CASRLQSSYNEQFF.

V gene TRBV7-2 combines with J gene TRBJ2-3; no definite D call. This CDR3 is built from 13 residues. Between the trimmed V and J ends, which lost 2 bases and 2 bases, there was a span of 5 bases. The germline CDR1 and CDR2 sequences are SGHTA and FQGNSA. The CDR3 sequence: CASSLSITDTQYF. The CDR3, as DNA: TGTGCCAGCAGCTTAAGCATCACAGATACGCAGTATTTT.

The V gene is TRBV25-1, the J gene TRBJ2-7, with TRBD1 matching over 8 bases. The CDR3 loop spans 15 amino acids. The junction had 11 bases not matched to a gene; V was cut back by 8 bases and J by 2 bases. Germline CDR1 and CDR2: MGHDK and SYGVNS. In DNA, the CDR3 is TGTGCCAGCCAGACGGCAGGGGGCAGTACCTACGAGCAGTACTTC. Encoded protein: CASQTAGGSTYEQYF.

The chain employs TRBV5-1 and TRBJ1-1, with D hard to call. V was cut by 6 bases and J by 7 bases, with 16 bases left in between. Germline-derived CDR1 and CDR2 are SGHRS and YFSETQ. CDR3 size: 13 residues. CDR3 protein: CASTEAYPGEAFF. DNA for the CDR3: TGCGCCAGCACCGAGGCATACCCGGGTGAAGCTTTCTTT.

As for this clone: The sample holds other DNA sequences that translate to the same CDR3. The DNA of the CDR3 is TGCGCCAGCAGTCAATCGCCCGCTATATCCTATAATTCACCCCTCCACTTT. Its protein product is CASSQSPAISYNSPLHF. The rearrangement uses TRBV4-1 and TRBJ1-6, with D uncertain. This CDR3 region has 17 residues. Deletions cut 6 bases from V and 1 base from J, with 16 bases between. Germline V gives CDR1 MGHRA, CDR2 YSYEKL.

This chain uses TRBV6-1 with TRBJ2-7, with D possibly matching TRBD2 (6 bases). This CDR3 has 15 amino acids. Germline-derived CDR1 and CDR2 are MNHNS and SASEGT. Trimming stripped 8 bases from V and 1 base from J, with 18 bases between. CDR3 coding DNA: TGTGCCAGCGACTCATTCAGGGAGGCGTCCTACGAGCAGTACTTC. It specifies CASDSFREASYEQYF.

This clone has a count of ten or more. The chain employs TRBV2 and TRBJ1-2; a possible D gene is TRBD1 (5 bases). The V and J ends lost 2 bases and 8 bases respectively, with 6 bases between them. Looked up from germline, CDR1 is SNHLY and CDR2 is FYNNEI. This CDR3 contains 11 residues. DNA of the CDR3: TGTGCCAGCAGTGAACAGGGCGGCTACACCTTC. It is translated as CASSEQGGYTF.

The V gene is TRBV15, the J gene TRBJ2-5, with TRBD2 as a possible D gene (7 bases). CDR1 LNHNV and CDR2 YYDKDF come from the germline V gene (reference sequence). The CDR3 contains 16 residues. Trimming pared 0 bases from V and 5 bases from J, leaving 16 bases between. CDR3 loop: CATSRDRPGGMETQYF. In DNA, the CDR3 is TGTGCCACCAGCAGAGATAGACCGGGGGGCATGGAGACCCAGTACTTC.

The chain employs TRBV5-1 and TRBJ2-5; 9 bases are a match to TRBD1. The CDR3 consists of 14 residues. After removal of 3 bases from V and 4 bases from J, the junction contained 4 bases not matched to a gene. Germline loops: CDR1 SGHRS, CDR2 YFSETQ. The DNA of the CDR3 is TGCGCCAGCAGCTCCGGGACAGGGAGAGAGACCCAGTACTTC. Translated: CASSSGTGRETQYF.